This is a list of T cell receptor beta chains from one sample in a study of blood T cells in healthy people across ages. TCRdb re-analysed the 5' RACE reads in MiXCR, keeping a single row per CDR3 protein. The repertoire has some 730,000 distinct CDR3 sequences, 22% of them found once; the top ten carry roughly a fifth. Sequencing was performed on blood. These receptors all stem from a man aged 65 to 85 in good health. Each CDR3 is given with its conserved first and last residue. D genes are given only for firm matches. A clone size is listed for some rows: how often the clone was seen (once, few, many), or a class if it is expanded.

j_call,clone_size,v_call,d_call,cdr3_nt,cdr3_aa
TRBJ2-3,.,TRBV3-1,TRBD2,TGTGCCAGCAGCCAGGGCGGGGGGGCCGTCACAGATACGCAGTATTTT,CASSQGGGAVTDTQYF
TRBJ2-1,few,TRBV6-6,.,TGTGCCAGCAGTTACTGGCGGGGCTTAGGGAATGAGCAGTTCTTC,CASSYWRGLGNEQFF
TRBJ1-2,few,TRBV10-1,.,TGCGCCAGCAGTGAGTCGAGACTGTATGGCTACACCTTC,CASSESRLYGYTF
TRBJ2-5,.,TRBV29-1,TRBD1,TGCAGCGTTGACCATGGACAGGGAGAGACCCAGTACTTC,CSVDHGQGETQYF
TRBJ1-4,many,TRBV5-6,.,TGTGCCAGCAGCTTGTATCGTAGGGAAGAAAAACTGTTTTTT,CASSLYRREEKLFF
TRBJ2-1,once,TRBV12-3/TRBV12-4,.,TGTGCCAGCAGTTTGAGCGATTCCTACAATGAGCAGTTCTTC,CASSLSDSYNEQFF
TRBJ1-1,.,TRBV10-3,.,TGTGCCATCAGTCCCCCCGGGCGCACTGAAGCTTTCTTT,CAISPPGRTEAFF
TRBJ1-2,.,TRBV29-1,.,TGCAGCGTTGAAAATAACTATGGCTACACCTTC,CSVENNYGYTF
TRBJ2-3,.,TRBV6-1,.,TGTGCCAGCAGTCTCCAGCGGGACACTAGCACAGATACGCAGTATTTT,CASSLQRDTSTDTQYF
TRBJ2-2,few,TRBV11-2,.,TGTGCCAGCAGCTTTATGACTGCGAGGACCGGGGAGCTGTTTTTT,CASSFMTARTGELFF
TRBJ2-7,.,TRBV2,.,TGTGCAACAGGGTGGGGTTCCTACGAGCAGTACTTC,CATGWGSYEQYF
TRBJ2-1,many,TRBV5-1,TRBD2,TGCGCCAGCAGCTTGGCGGAGCGGGGGTACAATGAGCAGTTCTTC,CASSLAERGYNEQFF
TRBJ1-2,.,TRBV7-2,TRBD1,TGTGCCAGCAGCTTAGCGCTGGACAGGCAGGAGCTTTATGGCTACACCTTC,CASSLALDRQELYGYTF
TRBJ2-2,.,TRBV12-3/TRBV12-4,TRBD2,TGTGCCAGCCAGAGTCAGCGGGAGACCACCGGGGAGCTGTTTTTT,CASQSQRETTGELFF
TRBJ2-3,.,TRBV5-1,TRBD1,TGCGCCAGCAGCTTCCCCACAGGGGGCACAGATACGCAGTATTTT,CASSFPTGGTDTQYF